The TCR beta chain described here comes from a study of Ad26.COV2.S vaccination and SARS-CoV-2 variants. Study details: Intramuscular Ad26.COV2.S doses were given once or twice, 56 days apart. Notes on the study in general: Measures of TCR breadth and depth may have fallen short of total T cell responses. Whether participants received vaccine or placebo, their non-spike TCR breadth was similar.

The treatment denotes: 15 to 20 received Ad26.COV2.S at low or high dose, single or two shots; about 5 received placebo; per-sample allocation not given. The study sampled participants on day 63 after the first vaccine or placebo injection. An Ad26 vector carrying the Wuhan-strain SARS-CoV-2 spike served as the vaccine. Generated by immunoSEQ multiplex PCR, the TCRdb table keeps only in-frame clones and is missing some. Of about 430,000 clones listed, 80% to 95% are singletons. In its sample, this clone was seen a few times. The antigen is not known. The sequencing here drew on peripheral blood, taken in a trial of Ad26.COV2.S vaccine versus placebo. The origin of this receptor is a person between 18 and 60 years old who received the Ad26.COV2.S COVID-19 vaccine or a placebo.

The CDR3 bases are TGTGCCAGCAGCCCCCCGAGTTTCAGTGACTATGGCTACACCTTC. Encoded protein: CASSPPSFSDYGYTF. The gene calls are TRBV7-9 and TRBJ1-2; D gene unclear. Germline V gene data show CDR1 as SEHNR and CDR2 as FQNEAQ (reference sequence). The CDR3 length is 15 residues. Trimming pared 5 bases from V and 3 bases from J, leaving 16 bases between.